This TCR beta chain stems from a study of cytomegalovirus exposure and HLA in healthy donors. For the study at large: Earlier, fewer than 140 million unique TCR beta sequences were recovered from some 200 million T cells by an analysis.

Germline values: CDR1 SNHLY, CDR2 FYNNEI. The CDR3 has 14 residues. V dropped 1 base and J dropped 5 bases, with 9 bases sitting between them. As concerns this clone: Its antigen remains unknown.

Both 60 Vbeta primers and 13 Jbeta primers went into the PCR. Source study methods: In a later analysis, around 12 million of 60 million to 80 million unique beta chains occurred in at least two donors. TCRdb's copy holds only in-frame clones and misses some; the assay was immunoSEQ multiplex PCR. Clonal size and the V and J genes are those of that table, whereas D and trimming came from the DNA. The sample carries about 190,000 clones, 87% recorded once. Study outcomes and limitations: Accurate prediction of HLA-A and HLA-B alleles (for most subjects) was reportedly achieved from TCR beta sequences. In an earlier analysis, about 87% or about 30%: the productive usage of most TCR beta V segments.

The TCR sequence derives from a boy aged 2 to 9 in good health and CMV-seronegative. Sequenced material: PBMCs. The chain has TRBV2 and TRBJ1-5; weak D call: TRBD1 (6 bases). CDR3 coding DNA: TGTGCCAGCAGTGAAGGGACAGATTATCAGCCCCAGCATTTT. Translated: CASSEGTDYQPQHF.